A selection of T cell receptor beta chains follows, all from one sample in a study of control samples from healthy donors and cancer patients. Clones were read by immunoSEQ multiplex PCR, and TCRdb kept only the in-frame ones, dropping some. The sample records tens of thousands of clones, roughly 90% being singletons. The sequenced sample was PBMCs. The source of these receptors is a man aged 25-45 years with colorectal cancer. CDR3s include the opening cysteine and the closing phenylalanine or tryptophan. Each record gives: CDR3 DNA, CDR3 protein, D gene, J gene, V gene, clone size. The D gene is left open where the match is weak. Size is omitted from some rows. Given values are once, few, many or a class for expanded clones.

DNA: TGTGCCAGTAGTATTAGGGTACGGGGAAGAGGGGACTATGGCTACACCTTC
CDR3: CASSIRVRGRGDYGYTF
D: -
J: TRBJ1-2
V: TRBV19
size: -

DNA: TGTGCCTGGAGTCCTCTAGGACGGGGCACAGATACGCAGTATTTT
CDR3: CAWSPLGRGTDTQYF
D: -
J: TRBJ2-3
V: TRBV30
size: -

DNA: TGTGCCTCCTCGTTGGATACGCAGTATTTT
CDR3: CASSLDTQYF
D: -
J: TRBJ2-3
V: TRBV30
size: -

DNA: TGTGCCAGCAGCGCTCGACGGGGCTCAGACACTGAAGCTTTCTTT
CDR3: CASSARRGSDTEAFF
D: -
J: TRBJ1-1
V: TRBV5-4
size: once

DNA: TGTGCCTGGAGTGCCGCGGGGGCGCCTTCACCCCTCCACTTT
CDR3: CAWSAAGAPSPLHF
D: -
J: TRBJ1-6
V: TRBV30
size: once

DNA: TGTGCCAGCAGTTACTCGAACGGGGAAACCTACGAGCAGTACTTC
CDR3: CASSYSNGETYEQYF
D: -
J: TRBJ2-7
V: TRBV6-5
size: -

DNA: TGTGCCAGCTCCAGGGACAGGGACGGAAACACCATATATTTT
CDR3: CASSRDRDGNTIYF
D: TRBD1
J: TRBJ1-3
V: TRBV18
size: -

DNA: TGTGCCAGCAGCCACCGGGCCTCCTCTGGGGCCAACGTCCTGACTTTC
CDR3: CASSHRASSGANVLTF
D: -
J: TRBJ2-6
V: TRBV7-9
size: -

DNA: TGTGCCAGCATGATGGAGCGGGGGGGCTTAGATACGCAGTATTTT
CDR3: CASMMERGGLDTQYF
D: TRBD2
J: TRBJ2-3
V: TRBV6-5
size: -

DNA: TGTGCCAGCAGTTACTCAACACAGGGGTGGTCTAGCACTGAAGCTTTCTTT
CDR3: CASSYSTQGWSSTEAFF
D: TRBD1
J: TRBJ1-1
V: TRBV6-2/TRBV6-3
size: -

DNA: TGTGCCAGCAGCTTGGAGGATGGCTACACCTTC
CDR3: CASSLEDGYTF
D: -
J: TRBJ1-2
V: TRBV5-6
size: medium-sized

DNA: TGTGCCAGCAGCTTACGGCAGACCAATGGCTACACCTTC
CDR3: CASSLRQTNGYTF
D: -
J: TRBJ1-2
V: TRBV7-2
size: -

DNA: TGCAGTGCCCGCCCGGAAGAGACCCAGTACTTC
CDR3: CSARPEETQYF
D: -
J: TRBJ2-5
V: TRBV20-1
size: -

DNA: TGTGCCAGCACCCCACCCGGGGGGGGGAGCTCCTACGAGCAGTACTTC
CDR3: CASTPPGGGSSYEQYF
D: TRBD2
J: TRBJ2-7
V: TRBV11-2
size: -

DNA: TGTGCCAGCAGCTTCTTTTTCACAGATACGCAGTATTTT
CDR3: CASSFFFTDTQYF
D: -
J: TRBJ2-3
V: TRBV7-2
size: once

DNA: TGTGCCAGTAGTATGACAGCAACCTATGGCTACACCTTC
CDR3: CASSMTATYGYTF
D: -
J: TRBJ1-2
V: TRBV19
size: once

DNA: TGTGCCAGCAGCCTAGGATCGGGGGTCTCCTACGAGCAGTACTTC
CDR3: CASSLGSGVSYEQYF
D: -
J: TRBJ2-7
V: TRBV5-6
size: -

DNA: TGTGCCAGCAGGCCCTCGGGACAGTCCGGGGAGCTGTTTTTT
CDR3: CASRPSGQSGELFF
D: TRBD1
J: TRBJ2-2
V: TRBV6-5
size: once

DNA: TGTGCCAGTAGTATTCAAGGGGTAATAGGAGATGGCTACACCTTC
CDR3: CASSIQGVIGDGYTF
D: -
J: TRBJ1-2
V: TRBV19
size: once

DNA: TGTGCCAGTAGTATTCGTTCTTATTACGAAGCTTTCTTT
CDR3: CASSIRSYYEAFF
D: -
J: TRBJ1-1
V: TRBV19
size: -

DNA: TGTGCCAGCAGTTCCCCAGCGTTAGGACAGGGGAAGGGGAACACTGAAGCTTTCTTT
CDR3: CASSSPALGQGKGNTEAFF
D: TRBD1
J: TRBJ1-1
V: TRBV6-2/TRBV6-3
size: -

DNA: TGTGCCAGCAGCTTGGTGGGGAACAAAAACATTCAGTACTTC
CDR3: CASSLVGNKNIQYF
D: -
J: TRBJ2-4
V: TRBV7-9
size: -

DNA: TGTGCCAGCAGCCAATCTTCCGGGACAGGGGTAAATGGCTACACCTTC
CDR3: CASSQSSGTGVNGYTF
D: TRBD1
J: TRBJ1-2
V: TRBV7-9
size: -

DNA: TGTGCCACCAGTGATTTGGGAGAGAATGGGGCCAACGTCCTGACTTTC
CDR3: CATSDLGENGANVLTF
D: -
J: TRBJ2-6
V: TRBV24-1
size: -

DNA: TGTGCCAGCTCGGACTTAATCAGAGAGCAGTACTTC
CDR3: CASSDLIREQYF
D: -
J: TRBJ2-7
V: TRBV6-5
size: -

DNA: TGCGCCAGCAGATCGCAGAACACTGAAGCTTTCTTT
CDR3: CASRSQNTEAFF
D: -
J: TRBJ1-1
V: TRBV10-2
size: -

DNA: TGTGCCAGCAGCCAAAGAGGGGCTAGCACAGATACGCAGTATTTT
CDR3: CASSQRGASTDTQYF
D: -
J: TRBJ2-3
V: TRBV4-2
size: -

DNA: TGTGCCAGTTGGACGGGGGGAAACACCATATATTTT
CDR3: CASWTGGNTIYF
D: -
J: TRBJ1-3
V: TRBV19
size: -

DNA: TGTGCCAGCAGCGGGGGAGCCTCGGATACGCAGTATTTT
CDR3: CASSGGASDTQYF
D: -
J: TRBJ2-3
V: TRBV9
size: -

DNA: TGTGCCAGCAGCTTAACGTCAGTGGACAATGAGCAGTTCTTC
CDR3: CASSLTSVDNEQFF
D: -
J: TRBJ2-1
V: TRBV7-9
size: -

DNA: TGCGCCAGCAGCCAAGATCGGACAGGGTTGGTGGAGCAGTTCTTC
CDR3: CASSQDRTGLVEQFF
D: TRBD1
J: TRBJ2-1
V: TRBV4-3
size: -

DNA: TGTGCCAGCTCACCTTCTGGGGGAAATAGCAATCAGCCCCAGCATTTT
CDR3: CASSPSGGNSNQPQHF
D: -
J: TRBJ1-5
V: TRBV18
size: -

DNA: TGTGCCAGCAGGAGTAGGGCAGGGGGAGTCGAAAAACTGTTTTTT
CDR3: CASRSRAGGVEKLFF
D: TRBD1
J: TRBJ1-4
V: TRBV2
size: -

DNA: TGCGCCAGCAGCTTGACCCTCTCTGGAAACACCATATATTTT
CDR3: CASSLTLSGNTIYF
D: -
J: TRBJ1-3
V: TRBV5-1
size: -